The present T cell receptor (beta chain) was sequenced within a study of Graves' ophthalmopathy and Graves' hyperthyroidism (dated by TCRdb to the late 2010s). The study in broad terms: Peripheral blood was collected at initial diagnosis, before any treatment. TCR beta repertoire signatures were used to distinguish Graves' ophthalmopathy from Graves' hyperthyroidism and to predict progression to ophthalmopathy. In total, 135 blood samples were TCR-sequenced: some 40 ophthalmopathy, roughly 77 hyperthyroidism and roughly 17 hyperthyroidism-to-ophthalmopathy patients. A discovery set of more than 90 patients (approximately 45 ophthalmopathy, about 59 stable hyperthyroidism) was enrolled to explore V-J signatures distinguishing ophthalmopathy from hyperthyroidism. An independent validation cohort comprised fewer than 20 hyperthyroidism patients and 15 to 17 patients who later progressed from hyperthyroidism to ophthalmopathy. In about six hyperthyroidism patients, the T-cell repertoire of thyroid tissue was compared with the T-cell repertoire of blood. Following sampling, methimazole starting at 30 mg daily was administered to hyperthyroidism patients, and high-dose intravenous methylprednisolone was administered to ophthalmopathy patients. The 100 or so discovery patients were divided at random into training and test sets in a 7:3 ratio. Study-level results and caveats: In validation, the model predicted ophthalmopathy progression with nearly 71% sensitivity and about 77% specificity; some 13 predicted patients were CT-confirmed with GO in a median of around 6 months. Among expanded thyroid clonotypes with frequency above 0.001, most also showed up in blood, which suggests that blood repertoires may reflect the thyroid immune response. Ophthalmopathy was separated from stable hyperthyroidism by the 13-signature model with roughly 90% sensitivity and about 83% specificity in cross-validation and with 80%/75% in the test set. Sample size was not statistically predetermined, and group allocation was not concealed from the investigators.

At least ten counts were recorded for this clonotype. Its antigen remains undetermined. Base-call qualities are not available, and no considerably larger clone is one nucleotide away. For repertoire sequencing, the TCR beta CDR3 regions were amplified from RNA transcripts. The first round was an RT-PCR using HTBI primers with the Qiagen OneStep RT-PCR kit, and this first round was followed by a second-round multiplex PCR, then size selection and purification. Libraries were sequenced on an Illumina HiSeq2000 using paired-end 100 bp reads. On the authors' methods: SOAPnuke was used to process the reads, removing any read that contained adapters or uncalled bases, had a mean Phred below 15, or lacked an exact match to the constant primer or identifier. COPE v1.2.5 was used to merge high-quality paired reads. Unique nucleotide sequences were defined as clonotypes and aligned to IMGT TRB V, D and J references using MiTCR v1.1. Only V-J combinations with frequency above 0.0001 were analysed, covering 99% to 99.2% of repertoires. For each V-J combination, a TCR clonal expansion and chaos score was defined as the ratio of F50 clonal expansion to chaos observed in the TCRdist matrix. Welch's t-statistics and random forest were used to narrow the features down to 13 V-J combinations, which were then fed into a naive Bayes classifier. The similarity between thyroid and blood repertoires was quantified using the Morisita-Horn index. TCRdb itself trimmed the public reads at Q25 with fastp, ran MiXCR and retained productive beta chains. One record per CDR3 amino acid sequence lists the most common genes and DNA. The V and J calls reflect TCRdb's pipeline rather than the authors' work. This sample holds about 210,000 distinct CDR3 sequences; under 30% were observed only once. Together, the top ten hold approximately 9% of the sample.

Patients with ophthalmopathy had moderately to severely active disease, with a Clinical Activity Score of 3 or more, a NOSPECS grade of 4 or more, and a disease duration of less than 3 months. Patients were excluded if they had other autoimmune diseases, uncontrolled infections, pregnancy or lactation. Clinical symptoms, serum thyroxine, TRAb, thyroid ultrasound and orbital computed tomography formed the basis of the diagnosis. Ficoll-Paque density gradient centrifugation was used to isolate PBMCs from 9.5 to 10 ml of fresh peripheral blood. Trizol reagent was used to extract the total RNA, and its quality was then checked on an Agilent 2100 Bioanalyzer. Sequenced input: peripheral blood. The TCR comes from a man aged 50-59 years with Graves' ophthalmopathy. Donor details come from another sample of the same person, matched by shared clones.

The CDR3 protein: CASSVKRTSGSLETQYF. DNA sequence: TGCGCCAGCAGCGTAAAAAGGACTAGCGGGAGTTTAGAGACCCAGTACTTC. The rearranged segments are TRBV5-1 and TRBJ2-5, and TRBD2 aligns with 13 junction nucleotides. According to the germline V gene, CDR1 reads SGHRS and CDR2 reads YFSETQ. V ends up 4 bases short and J 4 bases short, with an unmatched junction base count of 10. The CDR3 covers 17 residues, taking in both the cysteine and the phenylalanine. The retained sequence is limited to the CDR3, 51 bases, with the frame set at the first base.